Sequencing of this TCR beta chain was carried out in a study of T cell responses to AZD1222 COVID-19 vaccine. Regarding the study as a whole: Repertoire collection took place solely once the T cell response had peaked. Spike was spanned by vaccine-associated CD4 TCRs, which were dominant at 160-218 and 743-854. Spike-specific TCR breadth and depth rose after two AZD1222 doses. Possibly, clonal diversity was underestimated; donors were largely white British and included more females.

J gave up 2 bases and V 6 bases, and 6 bases lay outside the gene matches. The CDR3 length is 15 residues. The V gene's germline CDR1 is LNHDA and CDR2 SQIVND (reference sequence). The data were produced by immunoSEQ multiplex PCR, yet TCRdb's version contains in-frame clones alone and is incomplete. The table lists more than 85,000 clones, 70% to 90% of them singletons, with over 10% in the top ten. As to this clone: Its target is not known.

This sequence was found in an adult in good health. Sample: peripheral blood, taken on day 0 of MenACWY control vaccination. The chain has TRBV19 and TRBJ2-1; 8 positions agree with TRBD1. The CDR3 DNA follows: TGTGCCAGTAGCACTCAGGGGGCTGCCTACAATGAGCAGTTCTTC. Translation: CASSTQGAAYNEQFF.